Reported below is one TCR beta chain. Its antigen is unknown. No base-level quality is on record; no much larger clone is a single base apart. The CDR3 regions of human TCRbeta chains were analyzed by immunosequencing. Per the source publication's procedure: TCRs in the repertoires were matched against a reference library of SARS-CoV-2-specific TCRs that had been generated with the MIRA antigen-specificity platform. Breadth was defined as the fraction of unique TCRs that were SARS-CoV-2-associated. Depth was defined as the fraction of total T cells that were SARS-CoV-2-associated. Using the MIRA data, each spike-specific TCR was mapped to the spike region that the TCR reacts to and placed in a CD4 or CD8 class. Log10-transformed breadth and depth values were compared by one-way ANOVA with Sidak's multiple comparisons tests. As stored in TCRdb, this immuneACCESS dataset retains in-frame rearrangements with V and J assigned. A fraction of the clones does not appear; measured against another copy, unresolved V genes explain less than half of the discrepancy, and the remainder lacks a known reason. V, J and clone size are taken as reported in that table, and D and trimming were inferred from the DNA itself. This sample comprises roughly 80,000 clones, around four fifths of them detected only once. 2.5% to 3% of the sample is in the top ten clones.

The time point label corresponds to: baseline before first vaccination. The vaccinee samples were drawn from two UK trials, COV001 and COV002, one of which was a single-blind randomized controlled phase 2/3 trial testing AZD1222 (ChAdOx1 nCoV-19) in healthy adults. Trial participant PBMC samples were collected at day 0 and day 28 after the second dose for TCRbeta chain sequencing. This record belongs to a study of T cell responses to AZD1222 COVID-19 vaccine (dated by TCRdb to the early 2020s). About the study as a whole: AZD1222 recipients whose second dose came at about 4 weeks and those whose second dose came at about 12 weeks were combined into one group, since spike-specific TCR depth and breadth did not differ between the two schedules. Trial participants were enrolled by age into subgroups of 18-55, 56-69 and 70-plus years, and about 150, 27 and 61 TCR-sequenced participants, respectively, were included in these subgroups. A total of just over 230 trial participants underwent TCR sequencing, of whom 207 received two doses of AZD1222 and around 26 received two doses of the MenACWY control vaccine.

Here is what the overall study found, with its caveats: CD4 TCRs associated with the vaccine covered the entire spike protein, and the dominant responses were in regions 160-218 and 743-854. Conclusions about previously exposed vaccinees are limited because only six or seven AZD1222 recipients were SARS-CoV-2 seropositive at baseline. Participants were mostly white British, with more females than males. The authors suggested clonal diversity may have been underestimated. No day 14 peak-response samples were available, so repertoires were characterized only after the peak T cell response. In the small 56-69-year group, the increase in depth fell short of significance, most likely because of low power. Reportedly, close to half of the unique spike-specific TCRs recognized epitopes lying outside the regions that are mutated in the B.1.351 and B.1.1.7 variants. After two AZD1222 doses, spike-specific TCR breadth and depth were significantly higher than at day 0 and than in MenACWY recipients.

The sequencing here drew on peripheral blood, taken on day 0 of AZD1222 vaccination. The TCR sequence derives from an adult in good health.

The nucleotides are TGTGCCAGCAGCCCCCAGGCTAGCACAGATACGCAGTATTTT. The translation is CASSPQASTDTQYF. The V and J genes are TRBV7-2 and TRBJ2-3; confidence is insufficient to name the D gene. CDR1 SGHTA and CDR2 FQGNSA were looked up in the germline V gene. Between the V and J ends, shortened by 5 bases and 0 bases respectively, the junction contains 9 bases. The CDR3 holds 14 amino acids from the cysteine to the phenylalanine. Here the CDR3 DNA is all that survives: 42 bases in frame from base 1.